Listed here are 18 T cell receptor beta chains from one sample, sequenced in a study of blood T cell repertoires in COVID-19. Sequencing used immunoSEQ multiplex PCR; TCRdb keeps in-frame clones, though not all of them. The sample holds around 300,000 clones, around 87% seen once. The sequencing sample was made of PBMCs or T cells enriched from blood (not recorded which). Receptors were obtained from a young woman with acute COVID-19.

This clone came up a few times. The V and J genes are TRBV27 and TRBJ1-1; D not resolved. CDR3 length: 15 amino acids. CDR1 is MNHEY, CDR2 SMNVEV, per germline (reference sequence). V lost 0 bases to trimming and J lost 5 bases, with 13 bases between them. CDR3 DNA sequence: TGTGCCAGCAGTTTATCGAGTTATAGGAGAACTGAAGCTTTCTTT. Protein sequence: CASSLSSYRRTEAFF.

The chain couples TRBV9 to TRBJ2-2; 11 bases agree with TRBD2. V was pared by 4 bases and J by 2 bases, with 13 bases of the junction left unmatched. The CDR3 runs 19 residues. CDR1 is SGDLS, CDR2 YYNGEE, per germline. CDR3 sequence (DNA): TGTGCCAGCAGCCCGCTTTGGAGGGGACTAGCGGTCAACACCGGGGAGCTGTTTTTT. It codes for CASSPLWRGLAVNTGELFF.

The V call is TRBV5-6, the J call TRBJ2-7; tentative D call: TRBD1 (5 bases). Germline V gene sequence: CDR1 SGHDT, CDR2 YYEEEE. The length of the CDR3 is 14 residues. Trimming took off 6 bases at V and 2 bases at J, with 15 bases between the two ends. CDR3 DNA sequence: TGTGCCAGCACCACATCAAGGGGCGCCTACGAGCAGTACTTC. Its translation: CASTTSRGAYEQYF. Together with reference TRBV5-6 and TRBJ2-7, the CDR3 gives the full variable domain: DAGVTQSPTHLIKTRGQQVTLRCSPKSGHDTVSWYQQALGQGPQFIFQYYEEEERQRGNFPDRFSGHQFPNYSSELNVNALLLGDSALYLCASTTSRGAYEQYFGPGTRLTVT.

The rearrangement links TRBV28 to TRBJ1-1; D gene ambiguous. Germline CDR1 and CDR2: MDHEN and SYDVKM. V gave up 4 bases and J gave up 10 bases, with 7 bases separating them. The CDR3 loop spans 10 amino acids. The CDR3: CASSSRRAFF. The CDR3 DNA follows: TGTGCCAGCAGTTCCCGTCGAGCTTTCTTT. Looking up the rest from reference TRBV28 and TRBJ1-1 gives the full variable domain: DVKVTQSSRYLVKRTGEKVFLECVQDMDHENMFWYRQDPGLGLRLIYFSYDVKMKEKGDIPEGYSVSREKKERFSLILESASTNQTSMYLCASSSRRAFFGQGTRLTVV.

CDR3 sequence: CASSRTSFEQYF. The CDR3 coding sequence is TGTGCCAGCAGCCGCACTAGTTTCGAGCAGTACTTC. The genes are TRBV7-9 and TRBJ2-7, with D maybe TRBD2 (5 bases). The V and J ends lost 5 bases and 6 bases respectively, with 11 bases between them. The germline V gene has CDR1 SEHNR and CDR2 FQNEAQ (reference sequence). CDR3 length: 12 amino acids. Supplemented by reference TRBV7-9 and TRBJ2-7, the full variable domain reads DTGVSQNPRHKITKRGQNVTFRCDPISEHNRLYWYRQTLGQGPEFLTYFQNEAQLEKSRLLSDRFSAERPKGSFSTLEIQRTEQGDSAMYLCASSRTSFEQYFGPGTRLTVT.

CDR3 nucleotides: TGTGCCAGCAGCCCGGGGGGGAGCGAGCAGTACTTC. Its protein is CASSPGGSEQYF. The V call is TRBV6-5, the J call TRBJ2-7; 8 bases match TRBD2. The CDR3 is 12 residues long. The V segment lost 6 bases and the J segment 6 bases; nucleotides outside the gene matches: 4. Germline CDR1 reads MNHEY; CDR2 reads SVGAGI.

The chain recombines TRBV18 with TRBJ1-1, with 7 bases aligning to TRBD1. Germline CDR1 KGHSH, CDR2 LQKENI. J was trimmed by 1 base and V by 3 bases; bases with no gene match: 2. The CDR3 has 14 residues. CDR3 DNA sequence: TGTGCCAGCTCACCGACAGGGAAGAACACTGAAGCTTTCTTT. Encoded protein: CASSPTGKNTEAFF.

This clone has only one observation. Within the sample, other DNA sequences also encode this same CDR3. This chain connects TRBV19 to TRBJ1-1; D possibly corresponds to TRBD1 (6 bases). V lost 2 bases, J lost 1 base, and 8 bases lay in between. Germline assignment: CDR1 LNHDA and CDR2 SQIVND (reference sequence). There are 14 residues in the CDR3. The CDR3 is CASSIRDKNTEAFF. The DNA for the CDR3 is TGTGCCAGTAGTATAAGGGACAAGAACACTGAAGCTTTCTTT.

This chain joins TRBV18 and TRBJ1-4; the D gene is possibly TRBD1 (6 bases). Trimming pared 6 bases from V and 3 bases from J, leaving 11 bases between. The CDR3 sequence is 14 residues long. Germline V gives CDR1 KGHSH, CDR2 LQKENI. The CDR3 nucleotides are TGTGCCAGCTCCCCGGACAGCCCTAATGAAAAACTGTTTTTT. Translating gives CASSPDSPNEKLFF.

The chain links TRBV6-1 to TRBJ1-4, with D possibly matching TRBD1 (5 bases). The V and J ends lost 3 bases and 8 bases respectively, with 16 bases between them. Germline lookup yields CDR1 MNHNS and CDR2 SASEGT. The CDR3 spans 15 residues. The DNA of the CDR3 is TGTGCCAGCAGTGATGTTAGGGCAGGGAACGAAAAACTGTTTTTT. Its protein is CASSDVRAGNEKLFF.

Here the CDR3 reads CATSSGAGANYGYTF. CDR3 DNA sequence: TGTGCCACCAGCTCAGGGGCTGGAGCTAACTATGGCTACACCTTC. J is TRBJ1-2 and V is TRBV15, with a possible D match to TRBD1 (6 bases). V was clipped by 5 bases and J by 0 bases, with 13 bases between them. This CDR3 comprises 15 residues. Germline V gives CDR1 LNHNV, CDR2 YYDKDF (reference sequence).

The table lists this clone with a count of one. The chain employs TRBV2 and TRBJ2-7; D gene unclear. The CDR3 is 16 residues long. The ends were cut back, 0 bases at V and 0 bases at J, with 12 bases in the middle. The germline CDR1 and CDR2 sequences are SNHLY and FYNNEI. The CDR3 DNA sequence: TGTGCCAGCAGTGAAGCGCGCAATCTTTACTCCTACGAGCAGTACTTC. Protein product: CASSEARNLYSYEQYF. The variable domain in full, completed from reference TRBV2 and TRBJ2-7, reads EPEVTQTPSHQVTQMGQEVILRCVPISNHLYFYWYRQILGQKVEFLVSFYNNEISEKSEIFDDQFSVERPDGSNFTLKIRSTKLEDSAMYFCASSEARNLYSYEQYFGPGTRLTVT.

V gene TRBV19 combines with J gene TRBJ2-7, with TRBD2 matching over 16 bases. The CDR3 covers 17 residues. Losses at the gene ends were 5 bases for V and 7 bases for J; bases not matched to a gene: 11. Germline CDR1 and CDR2: LNHDA and SQIVND (reference sequence). CDR3 sequence reads: CASSLPGLAGGPREQYF. CDR3 coding DNA: TGTGCCAGTAGTCTCCCGGGACTAGCGGGAGGGCCTCGAGAGCAGTACTTC.

As concerns this clone: Lacking the conserved final phenylalanine or tryptophan, this CDR3 likely reflects a read error. Because the CDR3's place on the DNA is in doubt, the DNA is left out and the CDR3 is given as listed by TCRdb. The chain has TRBV12-3 or TRBV12-4 and TRBJ1-3; the D segment call TRBD1 is taken from the table without a DNA check. With termini counted, the CDR3 has 11 amino acids. The chain's CDR3 is CASSLVTRQGI.

This clone was counted a few times. The chain has TRBV5-1 and TRBJ2-1, with 14 bases lining up with TRBD2. The CDR3 consists of 16 residues. The germline CDR1 and CDR2 sequences are SGHRS and YFSETQ. After removal of 4 bases from V and 3 bases from J, the junction contained 3 bases not matched to a gene. The CDR3 sequence is CASSAGLAGGYNEQFF. The CDR3 region has the DNA TGCGCCAGCAGCGCCGGACTAGCGGGAGGCTACAATGAGCAGTTCTTC.

The gene calls are TRBV28 and TRBJ2-3; the match to TRBD2 covers 9 bases. Germline V gene lookup returns CDR1 MDHEN and CDR2 SYDVKM. With 10 bases clipped from V and 5 bases from J, the junction kept 13 bases outside the gene matches. The CDR3 runs to 15 residues. The CDR3 here is CATSPLAGVKDTQYF. CDR3 DNA sequence: TGTGCCACCAGCCCGTTAGCGGGAGTGAAAGATACGCAGTATTTT.

The V gene is TRBV11-2, the J gene TRBJ2-6, with TRBD2 matching 10 bases. This CDR3 region has 18 residues. Trimming at V came to 4 bases and at J to 0 bases, leaving 6 bases not matched to a gene. Germline V gives CDR1 SGHAT, CDR2 FQNNGV. The CDR3 DNA reads as TGTGCCAGCAGCTCCCGACTAGCGGGCCGCTCTGGGGCCAACGTCCTGACTTTC. Its protein is CASSSRLAGRSGANVLTF.

Only one count was recorded for this clone. CDR3 in amino acids: CAWTAGNTIYF. In nucleotides, the CDR3 is TGTGCCTGGACAGCTGGAAACACCATATATTTT. This chain joins TRBV30 and TRBJ1-3; D remains unclear. Germline CDR1 is GTSNPN and CDR2 is SVGIG (reference sequence). Trimming shortened V by 4 bases and J by 2 bases, and 3 bases separated the two germline ends. The CDR3 length is 11 residues.